The source of this T cell receptor beta chain is a study of blood T cell repertoires in COVID-19 (dated by TCRdb to the early 2020s). Regarding the study in general: The collaborator samples originated in the United States, Italy and Spain and spanned the acute and convalescent phases of COVID-19. The prospective study material was composed of cDNA or gDNA derived from T cells, B-cell-depleted T cells, or PBMCs. Subjects who had been exposed to COVID-19, were actively infected with it, or had recovered from it provided the deeply sampled blood TCRbeta repertoires that made up the dataset. The repertoires were made available in a free public database intended to serve as a resource for research on the immune response to SARS-CoV-2. Samples came from the ongoing ImmuneRACE study (first 160 participants) plus 1,254 subjects from 6 global collaborators. Nearly every sample came with metadata listing a de-identified subject ID, COVID-19 status, age in years and sex. Where available, HLA class I and class II types were obtained from metadata supplied by the sample provider rather than from assay-based typing. The study at large found these results: The amount of clinical and demographic metadata varied by source and participant and was provided uncurated.

The immunoSEQ Assay, a bias-controlled multiplex PCR, was used to amplify TCRbeta CDR3 regions from genomic DNA. As for how the authors treated the data: Within the assay, amplification of reference gene primers was used to estimate how many nucleated cells each sample contained. To quantify the absolute abundance of each unique TCRbeta CDR3 rearrangement, sequence reads were collapsed and filtered. For each sample, productive Simpson clonality was calculated as the square root of Simpson's diversity index over productive rearrangements. TCRdb retrieved this table from immuneACCESS and kept in-frame rearrangements only. Not all clones are present; in checked studies, unresolved V genes account for under half, and no reason is known for the remainder. That table supplies the V and J calls and clone size; D and trimming were determined from the DNA. This sample is represented by some 180,000 clones; 90% of them were singletons. Of the sample, 0.55% to 0.8% is held by the ten largest clones.

The collaborating institutions used their own protocols to collect whole blood in K2EDTA tubes. For TCRbeta analysis, collaborators shipped samples in one of three forms: frozen whole blood, isolated PBMCs, or DNA extracted from either of those sample types. Its CDR3 holds 15 amino acids, cysteine through phenylalanine. The retained sequence is limited to the CDR3, 45 bases, with the frame set at the first base. The V end loses 2 bases and the J end loses 6 bases, and a stretch of 13 bases separates them. The germline V gene specifies ENHRY as CDR1 and SYGVKD as CDR2. To note about this clone: Its antigen remains unidentified. No quality values exist for individual bases; no much larger clone is one base distant.

Material for sequencing was peripheral blood. The origin of this receptor is a man in his fifties with acute or convalescent COVID-19. The rearranged chain carries TRBV10-3 and TRBJ2-2; no confident D gene assignment can be made. The CDR3 amino acid sequence is: CAISEALRGAGELFF. DNA sequence: TGTGCCATCAGTGAGGCCTTGAGAGGCGCCGGGGAGCTGTTTTTT.